This entry concerns a single TCR beta chain. Its antigen is not known. PCR involved 60 Vbeta and 13 Jbeta primers. Some clones are missing from TCRdb's copy, which holds only in-frame ones; the method was immunoSEQ multiplex PCR. The sample lists 150,000 to 200,000 clones; more than 80% were seen once. In germline, CDR1 is KGHSH, CDR2 LQKENI. The CDR3 length is 14 residues. V gave up 3 bases and J gave up 10 bases; unmatched junction bases: 8. The source of the sample is a study of cytomegalovirus exposure and HLA in healthy donors. Study outcomes and limitations: A later analysis linked a missense variant in DCLRE1C to the trimming of TCR beta V and J genes. In a later analysis, parvovirus B19, influenza, CMV and Epstein-Barr virus appeared linked to several top co-occurrence clusters.

The specimen sequenced was PBMCs. The genes are TRBV18 and TRBJ1-1; TRBD1 aligns across 10 bases. The origin of this receptor is a woman aged 18-29 years in good health and CMV-seronegative. The CDR3 spells CASSPPGTGERAFF. Written as DNA, the CDR3 is TGTGCCAGCTCACCCCCCGGGACAGGGGAGAGAGCTTTCTTT. Combining the CDR3 with reference TRBV18 and TRBJ1-1 gives the whole variable domain NAGVMQNPRHLVRRRGQEARLRCSPMKGHSHVYWYRQLPEEGLKFMVYLQKENIIDESGMPKERFSAEFPKEGPSILRIQQVVRGDSAAYFCASSPPGTGERAFFGQGTRLTVV.